The 6 T cell receptor beta chains presented below share a single source sample, sequenced in a study of T cell responses to AZD1222 COVID-19 vaccine. Sequencing used immunoSEQ multiplex PCR; TCRdb keeps in-frame clones, though not all of them. The sample has around 130,000 clones, 85% to 90% seen once. Sequenced material: peripheral blood, taken on day 0 of AZD1222 vaccination. Receptors were obtained from an adult in good health.

The chain has TRBV6-2 or TRBV6-3 and TRBJ2-2; D perhaps matches TRBD1 (6 bases). The V end was cut by 1 base, the J end by 6 bases, with 15 bases between. The CDR3 extends over 16 amino acids. Germline-derived CDR1 and CDR2 are MNHEY and SVGEGT. CDR3 residues: CASSYLVGGEAGELFF. DNA of the CDR3: TGTGCCAGCAGTTACTTGGTAGGGGGAGAGGCCGGGGAGCTGTTTTTT.

The rearrangement links TRBV15 to TRBJ2-4; TRBD2 agrees at 9 bases. CDR1 LNHNV and CDR2 YYDKDF come from the germline V gene (reference sequence). There are 16 residues in the CDR3. Germline trimming cut 5 bases from V and 0 bases from J; bases unmatched to any gene: 5. CDR3 nucleotide sequence: TGTGCCACCAGCGCCCGACTAGCGGCAGCCAAAAACATTCAGTACTTC. It codes for CATSARLAAAKNIQYF. Filled out from reference TRBV15 and TRBJ2-4, the complete variable domain reads DAMVIQNPRYQVTQFGKPVTLSCSQTLNHNVMYWYQQKSSQAPKLLFHYYDKDFNNEADTPDNFQSRRPNTSFCFLDIRSPGLGDTAMYLCATSARLAAAKNIQYFGAGTRLSVL.

The V gene is TRBV2, the J gene TRBJ1-2; D gene unclear. The length of the CDR3 is 13 residues. CDR1 is SNHLY, CDR2 FYNNEI, per germline. The V gene lost 4 bases and the J gene lost 5 bases, with 11 bases spanning the gap. The DNA of the CDR3 is TGTGCCAGCAGTGTGGTGGAGGATTATGGCTACACCTTC. Its translation: CASSVVEDYGYTF.

The genes are TRBV28 and TRBJ2-2, with D unresolved. Germline loops: CDR1 MDHEN, CDR2 SYDVKM. The V end was cut by 5 bases, the J end by 7 bases, with 17 bases between. This CDR3 has 15 amino acids. The CDR3 is CASSPDTEIGGELFF. The CDR3 DNA follows: TGTGCCAGCAGTCCCGACACGGAGATCGGCGGGGAGCTGTTTTTT.

V gene TRBV6-5 combines with J gene TRBJ1-1; 8 positions agree with TRBD1. CDR3 length: 13 residues. Losses at the gene ends were 3 bases for V and 6 bases for J; bases not matched to a gene: 3. Germline V lookup: CDR1 MNHEY, CDR2 SVGAGI. CDR3 loop: CASSYDRGPEAFF. The CDR3, as DNA: TGTGCCAGCAGTTATGACAGGGGTCCTGAAGCTTTCTTT.

The chain combines TRBV6-5 with TRBJ2-3; possible D gene TRBD2, 5 bases. The CDR3 length is 13 residues. CDR1 MNHEY and CDR2 SVGAGI come from the germline V gene. V dropped 4 bases and J dropped 8 bases, with 13 bases sitting between them. CDR3 loop: CASSSPDWGTQYF. DNA for the CDR3: TGTGCCAGCAGTTCCCCGGACTGGGGTACGCAGTATTTT.